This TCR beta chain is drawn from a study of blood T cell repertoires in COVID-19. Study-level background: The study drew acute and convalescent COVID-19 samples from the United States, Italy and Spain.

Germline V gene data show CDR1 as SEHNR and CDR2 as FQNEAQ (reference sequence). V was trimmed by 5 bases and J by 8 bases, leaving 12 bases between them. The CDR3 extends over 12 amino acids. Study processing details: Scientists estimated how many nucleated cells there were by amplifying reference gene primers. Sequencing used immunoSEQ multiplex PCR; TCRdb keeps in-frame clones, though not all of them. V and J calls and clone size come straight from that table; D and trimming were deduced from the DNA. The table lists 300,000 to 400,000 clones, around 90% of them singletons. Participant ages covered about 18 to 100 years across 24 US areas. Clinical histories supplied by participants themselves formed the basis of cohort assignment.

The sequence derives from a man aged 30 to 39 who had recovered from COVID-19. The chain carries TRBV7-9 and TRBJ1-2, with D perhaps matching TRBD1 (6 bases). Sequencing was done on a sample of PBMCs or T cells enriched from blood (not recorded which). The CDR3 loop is CASSLEGEGYTF. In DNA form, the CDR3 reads TGTGCCAGCAGCCTCGAGGGGGAAGGCTACACCTTC. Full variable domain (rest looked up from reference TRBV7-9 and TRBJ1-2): DTGVSQNPRHKITKRGQNVTFRCDPISEHNRLYWYRQTLGQGPEFLTYFQNEAQLEKSRLLSDRFSAERPKGSFSTLEIQRTEQGDSAMYLCASSLEGEGYTFGSGTRLTVV.